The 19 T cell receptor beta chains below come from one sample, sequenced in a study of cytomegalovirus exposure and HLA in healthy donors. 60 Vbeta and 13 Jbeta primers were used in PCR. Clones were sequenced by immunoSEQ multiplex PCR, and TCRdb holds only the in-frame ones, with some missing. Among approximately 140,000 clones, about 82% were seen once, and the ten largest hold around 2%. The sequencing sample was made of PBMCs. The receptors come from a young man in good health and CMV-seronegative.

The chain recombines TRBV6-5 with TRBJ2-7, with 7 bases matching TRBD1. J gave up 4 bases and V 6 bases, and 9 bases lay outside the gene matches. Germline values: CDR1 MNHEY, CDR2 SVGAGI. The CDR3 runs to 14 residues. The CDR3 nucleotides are TGTGCCAGCAGCCCCGGGACAGCGAAATACGAGCAGTACTTC. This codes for CASSPGTAKYEQYF.

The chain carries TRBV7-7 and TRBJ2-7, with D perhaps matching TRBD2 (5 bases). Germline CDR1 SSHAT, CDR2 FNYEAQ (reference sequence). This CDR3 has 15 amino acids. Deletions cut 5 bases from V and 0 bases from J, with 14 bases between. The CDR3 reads CASSLNSGFSYEQYF. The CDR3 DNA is TGTGCCAGCAGCCTCAACTCGGGGTTCTCCTACGAGCAGTACTTC.

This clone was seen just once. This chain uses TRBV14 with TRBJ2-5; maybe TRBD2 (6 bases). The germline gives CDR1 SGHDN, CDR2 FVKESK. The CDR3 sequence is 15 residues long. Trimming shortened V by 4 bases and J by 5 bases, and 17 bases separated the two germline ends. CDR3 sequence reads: CASSRLGGGGETQYF. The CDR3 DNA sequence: TGTGCCAGCAGCCGTCTCGGGGGAGGTGGGGAGACCCAGTACTTC.

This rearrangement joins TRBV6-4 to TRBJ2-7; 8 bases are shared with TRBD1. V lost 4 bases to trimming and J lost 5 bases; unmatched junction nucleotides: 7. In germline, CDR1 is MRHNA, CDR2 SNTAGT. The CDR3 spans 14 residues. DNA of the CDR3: TGTGCCAGCAGTGGGACAGGGTGTAGGAACGAGCAGTACTTC. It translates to CASSGTGCRNEQYF.

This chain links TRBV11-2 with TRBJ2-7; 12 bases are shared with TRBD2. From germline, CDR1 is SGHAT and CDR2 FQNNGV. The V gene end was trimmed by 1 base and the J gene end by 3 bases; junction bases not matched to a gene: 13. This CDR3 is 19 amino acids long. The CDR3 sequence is CASSLGSPSGGVSGYEQYF. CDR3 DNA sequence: TGTGCCAGCAGCTTAGGATCTCCTAGCGGGGGGGTTTCAGGCTACGAGCAGTACTTC.

In DNA, the CDR3 is TGTGCCAGCAGCTTATCCGGGACAGGGGCCCACAATGAGCAGTTCTTC. This encodes CASSLSGTGAHNEQFF. The chain links TRBV5-4 to TRBJ2-1; 10 nucleotides line up with TRBD1. The CDR3 is 16 amino acids. The trim removed 2 bases at V and 5 bases at J, leaving 7 bases unmatched. The germline CDR1 and CDR2 sequences are SGHNT and YYREEE (reference sequence).

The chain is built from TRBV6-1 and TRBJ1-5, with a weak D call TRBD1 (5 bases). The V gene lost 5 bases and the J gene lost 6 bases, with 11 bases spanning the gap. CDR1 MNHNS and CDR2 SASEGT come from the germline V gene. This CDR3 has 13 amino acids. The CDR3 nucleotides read TGTGCCAGCAGTCTCAGGGATCGTCAGCCCCAGCATTTT. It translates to CASSLRDRQPQHF.

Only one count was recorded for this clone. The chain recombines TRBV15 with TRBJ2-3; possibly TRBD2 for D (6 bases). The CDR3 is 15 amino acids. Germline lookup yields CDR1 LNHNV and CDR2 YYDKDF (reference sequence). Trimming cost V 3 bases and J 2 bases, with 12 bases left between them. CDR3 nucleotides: TGTGCCACCAGCAGGCGGGGTGGAACCACAGATACGCAGTATTTT. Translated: CATSRRGGTTDTQYF.

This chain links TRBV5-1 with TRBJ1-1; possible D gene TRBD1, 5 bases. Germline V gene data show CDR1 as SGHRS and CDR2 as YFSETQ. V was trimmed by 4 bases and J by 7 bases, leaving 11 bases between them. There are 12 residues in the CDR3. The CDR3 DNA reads TGCGCCAGCAGCCCCACGGGGGTTGAAGCTTTCTTT. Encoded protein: CASSPTGVEAFF.

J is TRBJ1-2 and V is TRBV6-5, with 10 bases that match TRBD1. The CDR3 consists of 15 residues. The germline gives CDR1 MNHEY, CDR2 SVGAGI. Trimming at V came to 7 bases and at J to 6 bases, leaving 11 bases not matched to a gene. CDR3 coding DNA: TGTGCCAGCACCAATGTTGGGACAGGGGAACATGGCTACACCTTC. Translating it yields CASTNVGTGEHGYTF.

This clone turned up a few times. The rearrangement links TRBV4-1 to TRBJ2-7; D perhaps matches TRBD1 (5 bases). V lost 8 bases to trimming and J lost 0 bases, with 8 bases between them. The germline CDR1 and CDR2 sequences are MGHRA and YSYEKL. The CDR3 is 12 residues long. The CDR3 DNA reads TGCGCCAGCCATGACAGCTCCTACGAGCAGTACTTC. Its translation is CASHDSSYEQYF.

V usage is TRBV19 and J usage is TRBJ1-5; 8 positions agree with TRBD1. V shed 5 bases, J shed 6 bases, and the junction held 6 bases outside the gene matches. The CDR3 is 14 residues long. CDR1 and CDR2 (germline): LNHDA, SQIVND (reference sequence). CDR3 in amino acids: CASSSPDRGQPQHF. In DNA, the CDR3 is TGTGCCAGTAGTTCTCCAGACAGGGGTCAGCCCCAGCATTTT.

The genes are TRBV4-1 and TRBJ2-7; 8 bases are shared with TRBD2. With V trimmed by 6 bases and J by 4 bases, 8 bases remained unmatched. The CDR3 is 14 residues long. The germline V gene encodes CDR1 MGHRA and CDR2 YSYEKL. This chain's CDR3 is CASSPGTRRYEQYF. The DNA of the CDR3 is TGCGCCAGCAGTCCCGGGACTAGACGTTACGAGCAGTACTTC.

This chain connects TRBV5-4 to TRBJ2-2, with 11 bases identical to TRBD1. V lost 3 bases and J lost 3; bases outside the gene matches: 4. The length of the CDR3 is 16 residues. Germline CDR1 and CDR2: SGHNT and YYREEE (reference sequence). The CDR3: CASSWTGGADTGELFF. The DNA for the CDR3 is TGTGCCAGCAGCTGGACAGGGGGCGCGGACACCGGGGAGCTGTTTTTT.

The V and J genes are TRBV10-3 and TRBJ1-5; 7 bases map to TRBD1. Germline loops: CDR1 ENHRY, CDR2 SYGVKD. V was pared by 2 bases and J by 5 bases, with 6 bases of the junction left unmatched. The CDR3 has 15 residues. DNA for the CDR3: TGTGCCATCAGTGAGGCCAGGGGGATTGATCAGCCCCAGCATTTT. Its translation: CAISEARGIDQPQHF.

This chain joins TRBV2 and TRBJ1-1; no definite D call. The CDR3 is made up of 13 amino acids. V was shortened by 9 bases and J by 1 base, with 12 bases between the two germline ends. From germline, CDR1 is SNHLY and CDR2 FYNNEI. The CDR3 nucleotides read TGTGCCAGTAGGGAGCGGCAGAACACTGAAGCTTTCTTT. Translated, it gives CASRERQNTEAFF.

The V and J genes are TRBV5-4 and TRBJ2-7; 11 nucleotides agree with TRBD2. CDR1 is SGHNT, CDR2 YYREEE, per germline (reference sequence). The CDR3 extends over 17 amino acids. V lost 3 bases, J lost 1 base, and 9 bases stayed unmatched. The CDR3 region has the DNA TGTGCCAGCAGCTCTAACGATCGACTAGCGGGATCCTACGAGCAGTACTTC. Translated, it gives CASSSNDRLAGSYEQYF.

CDR3 loop: CATSRGGGSPYEQYF. CDR3 sequence (DNA): TGTGCCACCAGCAGAGGTGGCGGGAGTCCATACGAGCAGTACTTC. This chain connects TRBV15 to TRBJ2-7; 7 nucleotides match TRBD2. Germline lookup yields CDR1 LNHNV and CDR2 YYDKDF (reference sequence). Trimming at V came to 1 base and at J to 4 bases, leaving 7 bases not matched to a gene. The CDR3 is 15 amino acids.

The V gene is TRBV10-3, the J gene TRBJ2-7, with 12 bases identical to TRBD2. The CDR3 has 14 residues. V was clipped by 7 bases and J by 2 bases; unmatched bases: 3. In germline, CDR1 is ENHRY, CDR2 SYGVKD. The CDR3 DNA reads TGTGCCATCACTCCTAGCGGGGGGGCCTACGAGCAGTACTTC. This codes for CAITPSGGAYEQYF.